What follows describes a single T cell receptor (beta chain). Its specificity is not known. This record belongs to a study of T-cell memory formation after mild COVID-19. Study overall: TCR clusters mostly belonged to single donors.

Broader study findings: Pre-infection memory showed some responding clones, and this suggested that cross-reactive memory joined. Later expanders leaned CD4+, whereas day 15 to 85 contracting clones were balanced CD4/CD8. Nothing showed for sure that second-wave clones peaking on day 37 were SARS-CoV-2 specific.

TCRdb re-called the 5' RACE reads through MiXCR, storing one row per CDR3 protein. The sample consists of hundreds of thousands of distinct CDR3 sequences, roughly 17% of them appearing once. Material: PBMCs or a T cell subset sorted from them (not recorded which). The TCR sequence derives from a man younger than 35 who had mild COVID-19 (a few samples of this study predate the infection). Cell type and time point are not known.

CDR3 DNA: TGTGCCAGCAGTAACGCGGGGGGGAATTCACCCCTCCACTTT. Translated: CASSNAGGNSPLHF. This sequence joins TRBV4-2 and TRBJ1-6; D might be TRBD1 (5 bases). This CDR3 comprises 14 residues. Trimming stripped 6 bases from V and 7 bases from J, with 13 bases between. Germline CDR1 and CDR2: LGHNA and YNFKEQ.